This T cell receptor (beta chain) is drawn from a study of T cell responses to AZD1222 COVID-19 vaccine. Concerning this clone itself: Its specificity is not known.

Sequenced by immunoSEQ multiplex PCR; TCRdb stores in-frame clones only, minus some. Here the sample spans some 150,000 clones, approximately 85% being singletons. Study observations and caveats: It should be noted that donors were predominantly white British and more often female, and clonal diversity was possibly underestimated. Spike-specific TCR breadth and depth were elevated following two AZD1222 doses.

The source of this sequence is an adult who received the MenACWY meningococcal vaccine as a control. Sequences were derived from peripheral blood, sampled 28 days after the second dose of the MenACWY control vaccine.

Here the CDR3 reads CASSLLGRKLFF. The CDR3 DNA sequence: TGTGCCAGCAGCTTGTTAGGGAGAAAACTGTTTTTT. The chain joins TRBV11-2 to TRBJ1-4, with unresolved D. With 3 bases removed from V and 10 bases from J, the gap between germline ends came to 9 bases. The CDR3 spans 12 residues. Germline V gene lookup returns CDR1 SGHAT and CDR2 FQNNGV.